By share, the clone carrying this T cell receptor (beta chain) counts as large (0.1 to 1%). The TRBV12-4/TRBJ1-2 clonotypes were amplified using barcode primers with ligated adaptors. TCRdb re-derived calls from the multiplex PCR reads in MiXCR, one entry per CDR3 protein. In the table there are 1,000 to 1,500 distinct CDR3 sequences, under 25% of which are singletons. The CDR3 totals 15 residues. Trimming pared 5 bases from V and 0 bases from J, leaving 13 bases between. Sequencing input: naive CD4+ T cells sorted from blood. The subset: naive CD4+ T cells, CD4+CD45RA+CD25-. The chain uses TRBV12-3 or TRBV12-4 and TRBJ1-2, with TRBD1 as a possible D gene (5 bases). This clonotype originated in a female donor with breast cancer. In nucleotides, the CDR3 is TGTGCCAGCAGTACGGGACGGATGACTAACTATGGCTACACCTTC. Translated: CASSTGRMTNYGYTF.